These T cell receptor beta chains were read from a single sample in a study of blood T cell repertoires in COVID-19. TCRdb's copy holds only in-frame clones and misses some; the assay was immunoSEQ multiplex PCR. The data hold roughly 97,000 clones, with approximately 90% observed a single time. Sequencing was performed on peripheral blood. Every receptor here comes from a man aged 60 to 69 with acute or convalescent COVID-19. CDR3s include the opening cysteine and the closing phenylalanine or tryptophan. The D gene is left open where the match is weak. Only part of the rows carry a size: once, few, many, or a class if the clone is expanded.

TRBV27	-	TRBJ1-1	-	15	TGTGCCAGCAGTTTATCGATACAGGGAAACACTGAAGCTTTCTTT	CASSLSIQGNTEAFF
TRBV3-1/TRBV3-2	TRBD1	TRBJ1-2	-	12	TGTGCCAGCAGCTACGGACAGGGGGCCTACACCTTC	CASSYGQGAYTF
TRBV6-2/TRBV6-3	-	TRBJ2-1	-	14	TGTGCCAGCAGCCGGCTCACAGGTTACAATGAGCAGTTCTTC	CASSRLTGYNEQFF
TRBV2	-	TRBJ1-1	-	15	TGTGCCAGCAGCGGAAGGGGGGGCGTCGCGACTGAAGCTTTCTTT	CASSGRGGVATEAFF
TRBV19	-	TRBJ1-6	-	15	TGTGCCAGTAGTGGGGAGTATACCGGGCGTTCACCCCTCCACTTT	CASSGEYTGRSPLHF
TRBV7-9	TRBD1	TRBJ1-2	once	15	TGTGCCAGCAGATTTACCGGGACAGCAAGCCAAGGCTACACCTTC	CASRFTGTASQGYTF
TRBV6-5	-	TRBJ1-1	-	11	TGTGCCACGAAACTCAACACTGAAGCTTTCTTT	CATKLNTEAFF
TRBV18	TRBD1	TRBJ1-1	-	16	TGTGCCAGCTCATCGGACAGGGGGAGTAGAGGCACTGAAGCTTTCTTT	CASSSDRGSRGTEAFF
TRBV10-3	TRBD2	TRBJ2-1	-	15	TGTGCCATCAGCTCTTTGAGCGGGGGGGGCTCGGAGCAGTTCTTC	CAISSLSGGGSEQFF
TRBV18	TRBD1	TRBJ1-2	-	16	TGTGCCAGCTCACCGACCCTGGGACAGGAGTCCTATGGCTACACCTTC	CASSPTLGQESYGYTF
TRBV9	TRBD1	TRBJ1-4	-	15	TGTGCCAGCAGCGTAGGGGGGACAGGGAATGAAAAACTGCTTTTT	CASSVGGTGNEKLLF
TRBV30	-	TRBJ1-2	once	14	TGTGCCTGGGGGGACATCGGGCTAGGGTATGGCTACACCTTC	CAWGDIGLGYGYTF
TRBV6-6	TRBD2	TRBJ2-7	-	15	TGTGCCAGCAGTCCCGTCCGGGGGGAAAGGGGCGAGCAGTACTTC	CASSPVRGERGEQYF
TRBV15	TRBD1	TRBJ1-5	-	15	TGTGCCACCAGCTTCGGGACAGGGGGACATCAGCCCCAGCATTTT	CATSFGTGGHQPQHF
TRBV6-2/TRBV6-3	-	TRBJ1-1	few	12	TGTGCCAGCAGTCGAGGCTACACTGAAGCTTTCTTT	CASSRGYTEAFF
TRBV30	-	TRBJ1-4	once	14	TGTGCCTGGAGAGTATCTTACTTAAATGAAAAACTGTTTTTT	CAWRVSYLNEKLFF
TRBV7-2	-	TRBJ1-4	-	13	TGTGCCAGCAGCTCAAATACAAATGAAAAACTGTTTTTT	CASSSNTNEKLFF
TRBV6-5	-	TRBJ1-2	-	12	TGTGCCAGCAGCCCCCGGGATCGTGGCTACACCTTC	CASSPRDRGYTF
TRBV2	-	TRBJ2-1	-	17	TGTGCCAGCAGTGAAGCATCGGTTTGGCAGGGGTACAATGAGCAGTTCTTC	CASSEASVWQGYNEQFF
TRBV5-1	-	TRBJ2-2	-	12	TGCGCCAGCAGCTTGGACAACGGGGAGCTGTTTTTT	CASSLDNGELFF
TRBV7-8	-	TRBJ1-5	-	17	TGTGCCAGCAGCTTAGATCCCACCTCACTTAGCAATCAGCCCCAGCATTTT	CASSLDPTSLSNQPQHF
TRBV3-1/TRBV3-2	-	TRBJ1-1	-	12	TGTGCCAGCAGCCAAGAAGTCGGGGAAGCTTTCTTT	CASSQEVGEAFF
TRBV19	TRBD1	TRBJ1-1	-	17	TGTGCCACCACCGTACTTAACAGGGGAGGTCATGGAACTGAAGCTTTCTTT	CATTVLNRGGHGTEAFF
TRBV4-2	-	TRBJ1-4	once	16	TGTGCCAGCAGCCCCAAGGGCGGGGTGACTAATGAAAAACTGTTTTTT	CASSPKGGVTNEKLFF
TRBV18	TRBD1	TRBJ1-2	-	15	TGTGCCAGCTCTCCAGGACAGGCGACAATCTATGGCTACACCTTC	CASSPGQATIYGYTF
TRBV18	TRBD2	TRBJ2-1	-	16	TGTGCCAGCTCCCCCCCCGAGCTAGCGGGGTACAATGAGCAGTTCTTC	CASSPPELAGYNEQFF
TRBV6-5	-	TRBJ1-1	-	15	TGTGCCAGCAGTTTTGACAGGAGACTGAACACTGAAGCTTTCTTT	CASSFDRRLNTEAFF
TRBV6-5	-	TRBJ2-4	-	15	TGTGCCAGCAGTTACTCGGCGGGGTTAAAAAACATTCAGTACTTC	CASSYSAGLKNIQYF
TRBV19	-	TRBJ1-2	once	15	TGTGCCAGTAGTATAGTAAACCTAATTAACTATGGCTACACCTTC	CASSIVNLINYGYTF
TRBV10-1	TRBD1	TRBJ1-2	-	13	TGCGCCAGCAGCCCAGGACAGGGCTATGGCTACACCTTC	CASSPGQGYGYTF
TRBV5-1	TRBD1	TRBJ1-1	-	17	TGCGCCAGCAGCTTACGGACAGGGGCTACTATGAACACTGAAGCTTTCTTT	CASSLRTGATMNTEAFF
TRBV10-3	-	TRBJ1-1	-	13	TGTGCCATCAGTGACCCAGGGATCACTGAAGCTTTCTTT	CAISDPGITEAFF
TRBV27	-	TRBJ1-1	-	13	TGTGCCAGCAGTTTATTCGGACACGGTGAAGCTTTCTTT	CASSLFGHGEAFF
TRBV7-2	-	TRBJ1-6	-	15	TGTGCCAGCAGCACACCACGTGCGGGGAATTCACCCCTCCACTTT	CASSTPRAGNSPLHF
TRBV9	TRBD2	TRBJ2-1	once	14	TGTGCCAGCAGCGTAACCAGCGGGGGGCTGGAGCAGTTCTTC	CASSVTSGGLEQFF
TRBV3-1/TRBV3-2	TRBD2	TRBJ2-2	-	15	TGTGCCAGCAGCCGAGGCGGGGGGAAGGGCGGGGAGCTGTTTTTT	CASSRGGGKGGELFF
TRBV3-1/TRBV3-2	-	TRBJ1-1	-	14	TGTGCCAGCAGCCAAGATACAGGGTTTATTGAAGCTTTCTTT	CASSQDTGFIEAFF
TRBV6-1	TRBD1	TRBJ1-5	few	16	TGTGCCAGCAGTGAGGCAGTCCCGGGACAGCTTGCGCCCCAGCATTTT	CASSEAVPGQLAPQHF
TRBV4-1	-	TRBJ1-5	once	13	TGCGCCAGCAGCCAAGGGGGCCGGGAGCCCCAGCATTTT	CASSQGGREPQHF
TRBV7-6	TRBD2	TRBJ2-1	-	17	TGTGCCAGCAGCTTAGCGCTAGCGGGGAGCTCCTACAATGAGCAGTTCTTC	CASSLALAGSSYNEQFF
TRBV6-5	-	TRBJ1-3	-	14	TGTGCCAGCAGTTACTCGAGTGCCCACGACACCATATATTTT	CASSYSSAHDTIYF
TRBV5-1	-	TRBJ1-6	-	14	TGCGCCAGCAGCTTGAATCCAGGGCTTTCACCCCTCCACTTT	CASSLNPGLSPLHF
TRBV11-2	TRBD1	TRBJ2-3	-	16	TGTGCCAGCACCTCCCGGACAGGGGGCTTCACAGATACGCAGTATTTT	CASTSRTGGFTDTQYF
TRBV5-4	-	TRBJ1-3	-	14	TGTGCCAGCAGCCGGGACAACTCTGGAAACACCATATATTTT	CASSRDNSGNTIYF
TRBV9	-	TRBJ2-5	-	14	TGTGCCAGCAGCGTCGAGAACAGGGCCTCGACCCAGTACTTC	CASSVENRASTQYF
TRBV4-2	TRBD2	TRBJ2-5	once	15	TGTGCCAGCAGCCAGGCCACTAGCGGGGAAGAGACCCAGTACTTC	CASSQATSGEETQYF
TRBV5-1	-	TRBJ1-4	-	15	TGCGCCAGCACCGGGGGGTTTGCAACTAATGAAAAACTGTTTTTT	CASTGGFATNEKLFF
TRBV4-1	-	TRBJ1-1	-	15	TGCGCCAGCAGCCCGACACGCGTGAGTGACACTGAAGCTTTCTTT	CASSPTRVSDTEAFF
TRBV6-5	TRBD1	TRBJ1-2	-	12	TGTGCCACGGGACAGCCGAACTATGGCTACACCTTC	CATGQPNYGYTF
TRBV6-5	-	TRBJ1-6	-	14	TGTGCCAGTACCTTTCTCAGGGGCAATTCACCCCTCCACTTT	CASTFLRGNSPLHF
TRBV5-1	TRBD1	TRBJ1-2	-	13	TGCGCCAGCAGCAAGGGACAGAACTATGGCTACACCTTC	CASSKGQNYGYTF
TRBV4-2	-	TRBJ2-1	once	15	TGTGCCAGCAGCCAAGAAGGCACTACCTACAATGAGCAGTTCTTC	CASSQEGTTYNEQFF
TRBV6-5	-	TRBJ2-5	-	13	TGTGCCGCATGGCGTGGAGGGCTCGAGACCCAGTACTTC	CAAWRGGLETQYF